This TCR beta chain is drawn from a study of shared clonotypes between healthy human individuals. Study-wide findings and caveats: Around 5.3% of naive CD4 clonotypes were shared across four donors.

Points on this clone: Its antigen remains unidentified.

This CDR3 is 13 amino acids long. Germline-derived CDR1 and CDR2 are MDHEN and SYDVKM. V lost 8 bases, J lost 7 bases, and 7 bases stayed unmatched. This table comes from immunoSEQ multiplex PCR, and its TCRdb copy is limited to in-frame clones, with some not included. The sample shows 900,000 to 1,200,000 clones, 75% to 85% of them seen only once. The sequence came from a young man in good health. Some clones in this sample may be carry-over from other donors' samples. The rearrangement joins TRBV28 to TRBJ2-7; 11 bases map to TRBD2. The sequenced sample consisted of memory CD4+ T cells from PBMCs. The sample's subset: CD45RA-negative fraction. The CDR3 region is CASGLAGGREQYF. DNA for the CDR3: TGTGCCAGCGGGCTAGCGGGAGGTCGGGAGCAGTACTTC.